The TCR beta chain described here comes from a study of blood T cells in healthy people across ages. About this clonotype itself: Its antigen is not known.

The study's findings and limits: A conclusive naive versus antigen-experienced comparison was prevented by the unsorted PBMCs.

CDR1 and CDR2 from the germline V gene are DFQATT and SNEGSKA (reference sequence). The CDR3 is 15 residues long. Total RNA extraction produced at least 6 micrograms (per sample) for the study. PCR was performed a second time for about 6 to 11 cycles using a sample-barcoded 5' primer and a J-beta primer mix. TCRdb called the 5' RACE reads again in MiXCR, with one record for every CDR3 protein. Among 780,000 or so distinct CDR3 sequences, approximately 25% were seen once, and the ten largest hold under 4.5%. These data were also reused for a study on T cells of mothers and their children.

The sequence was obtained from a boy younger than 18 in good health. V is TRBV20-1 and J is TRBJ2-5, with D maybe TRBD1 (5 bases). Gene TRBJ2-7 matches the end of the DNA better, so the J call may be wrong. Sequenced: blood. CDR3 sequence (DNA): TGCAGTGCTAGAGATGGCGACAGCTTCTCCTACGAGCAGTACTTC. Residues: CSARDGDSFSYEQYF.